The rows below give T cell receptor beta chains drawn from one sample of a study of T cells in Graves' hyperthyroidism and ophthalmopathy. TCRdb re-derived calls from the multiplex PCR reads in MiXCR, one entry per CDR3 protein. The sample includes 450,000 to 700,000 distinct CDR3 sequences, just over 45% of them seen just once. The sequenced sample consisted of peripheral blood or thyroid tissue (not recorded which). The source is an adult woman with Graves' disease, either hyperthyroidism or ophthalmopathy (not recorded which). The CDR3 runs from the conserved cysteine through the conserved F or W. The D gene is left open where the match is weak. Clone size, where shown, is once, few, many, or a class for clones that have expanded.

v_call	d_call	j_call	clone_size	cdr3_aa	cdr3_nt
TRBV29-1	-	TRBJ2-4	-	CSVQTEAKNIQYF	TGCAGCGTCCAGACGGAAGCCAAAAACATTCAGTACTTC
TRBV20-1	-	TRBJ2-7	-	CSAREGTESYEQYF	TGCAGTGCTAGAGAGGGGACGGAATCCTACGAGCAGTACTTC
TRBV7-9	TRBD2	TRBJ2-5	many	CASSLSLAGQETQYF	TGTGCCAGCAGCTTAAGCCTAGCGGGCCAAGAGACCCAGTACTTC
TRBV5-1	-	TRBJ2-2	many	CASTVVRAGELFF	TGCGCCAGCACCGTAGTCAGGGCTGGGGAGCTGTTTTTT
TRBV7-9	TRBD1	TRBJ1-1	-	CASSQEQGVWTEAFF	TGTGCCAGCAGCCAAGAACAGGGGGTCTGGACTGAAGCTTTCTTT
TRBV15	TRBD1	TRBJ2-7	-	CATKAGTGRTLYEQYF	TGTGCCACCAAAGCCGGGACAGGGAGGACACTCTACGAGCAGTACTTC
TRBV20-1	-	TRBJ2-7	-	CSARGRLTEPYEQYF	TGCAGTGCTAGAGGACGGCTTACCGAACCCTACGAGCAGTACTTC
TRBV10-2	-	TRBJ1-3	-	CASSEQGGGNTIYF	TGCGCCAGCAGTGAACAGGGAGGTGGAAACACCATATATTTT
TRBV20-1	-	TRBJ1-2	many	CSASGQDNELSRGYTF	TGCAGTGCTAGTGGTCAGGACAATGAGCTTTCAAGAGGCTACACCTTC
TRBV10-3	-	TRBJ1-2	once	CASSYSLATGWVGYTF	TGTGCCAGCAGTTACTCGTTGGCGACAGGTTGGGTTGGCTACACCTTC
TRBV29-1	TRBD1	TRBJ1-2	-	CSVGTGGGNYGYTF	TGCAGCGTCGGGACAGGGGGAGGAAACTATGGCTACACCTTC
TRBV7-9	-	TRBJ2-7	many	CASSRTGRNSYEQYF	TGTGCCAGCAGCCGTACCGGGCGGAACTCCTACGAGCAGTACTTC
TRBV19	-	TRBJ1-5	many	CASSIVQGAEQPQHF	TGTGCCAGTAGTATAGTACAGGGAGCGGAACAGCCCCAGCATTTT
TRBV14	-	TRBJ1-6	-	CASSHNYSPLHF	TGTGCCAGCAGCCATAATTATTCACCCCTCCACTTT
TRBV28	TRBD2	TRBJ2-7	few	CASSPGQGGLADSYEQYF	TGTGCCAGCAGCCCCGGACAGGGAGGACTAGCGGATTCCTACGAGCAGTACTTC
TRBV7-9	-	TRBJ1-6	many	CASTPLQGGSPLHF	TGTGCCAGCACCCCATTACAGGGTGGTTCACCCCTCCACTTT
TRBV6-1	TRBD1	TRBJ1-1	many	CASSVTGSEAFF	TGTGCCAGCAGTGTGACAGGGAGTGAAGCTTTCTTT
TRBV20-1	TRBD1	TRBJ1-6	-	CSARGRQGEHSPLHF	TGCAGTGCTAGAGGCCGACAGGGGGAGCACTCACCCCTCCACTTT
TRBV7-9	-	TRBJ2-7	many	CASSLGVEGYEQYF	TGTGCCAGCAGCTTAGGTGTTGAGGGATACGAGCAGTACTTC
TRBV10-1	-	TRBJ1-6	-	CASSESAPRNSPLHF	TGCGCCAGCAGTGAGTCCGCCCCGAGGAATTCACCCCTCCACTTT
TRBV15	TRBD2	TRBJ2-7	-	CATAARERYEQYF	TGTGCCACCGCGGCGCGGGAGCGCTACGAGCAGTACTTC
TRBV7-3	TRBD2	TRBJ2-5	-	CASSFQPRAGGETQYF	TGTGCCAGCAGCTTCCAGCCCCGGGCGGGGGGGGAGACCCAGTACTTC
TRBV2	-	TRBJ2-7	-	CASIEAPRGGLSTYEQYF	TGTGCCAGCATTGAGGCACCAAGAGGGGGGCTTTCCACCTACGAGCAGTACTTC
TRBV7-9	TRBD2	TRBJ2-7	once	CASSLRREGAYEQYF	TGTGCCAGCAGCTTAAGGCGGGAGGGAGCCTACGAGCAGTACTTC
TRBV7-2	-	TRBJ2-7	-	CASSVDGTEQYF	TGTGCCAGCAGCGTAGACGGGACCGAGCAGTACTTC
TRBV7-9	-	TRBJ2-6	-	CASSIGPGGNVLTF	TGTGCCAGCAGCATTGGACCTGGGGGCAACGTCCTGACTTTC
TRBV14	-	TRBJ2-7	many	CASSQDPDGRPHEQYF	TGTGCCAGCAGCCAAGATCCAGACGGGAGACCCCACGAGCAGTACTTC
TRBV28	-	TRBJ1-1	-	CASSSAVGRRTEAFF	TGTGCCAGCAGTTCGGCCGTGGGGAGGAGGACTGAAGCTTTCTTT
TRBV10-3	TRBD1	TRBJ1-2	few	CAISEKSGQNYGYTF	TGTGCCATCAGTGAGAAGTCGGGACAGAACTATGGCTACACCTTC
TRBV5-1	TRBD1	TRBJ2-7	-	CASSLVGQLYEQYF	TGCGCCAGCAGCTTGGTGGGACAGCTGTACGAGCAGTACTTC
TRBV4-1	-	TRBJ2-7	many	CASSQGSEGYSYEQYF	TGCGCCAGCAGCCAAGGTTCGGAGGGATATTCCTACGAGCAGTACTTC
TRBV30	-	TRBJ1-5	-	CAWANRGNQPQHF	TGTGCCTGGGCAAACAGGGGCAATCAGCCCCAGCATTTT
TRBV20-1	TRBD2	TRBJ2-5	-	CSARTGGAIQETQYF	TGCAGTGCTAGAACGGGAGGGGCTATACAAGAGACCCAGTACTTC
TRBV9	-	TRBJ1-6	-	CASSRGDKNSPLHF	TGTGCCAGCAGTCGAGGGGACAAGAATTCACCCCTCCACTTT
TRBV5-1	-	TRBJ2-5	many	CASSLQQQETQYF	TGCGCCAGCAGCTTGCAACAACAAGAGACCCAGTACTTC
TRBV28	-	TRBJ1-1	-	CASSLSQGRGRGDTEAFF	TGTGCCAGCAGTTTAAGCCAGGGCCGAGGGAGGGGGGACACTGAAGCTTTCTTT
TRBV3-1	-	TRBJ1-5	many	CASSQALNQPQHF	TGTGCCAGCAGCCAAGCACTGAATCAGCCCCAGCATTTT
TRBV7-8	-	TRBJ1-1	-	CASKQTGLGAFF	TGTGCCAGCAAACAGACAGGACTTGGCGCTTTCTTT
TRBV7-9	-	TRBJ2-2	-	CASSRTAGRPGELFF	TGTGCCAGCAGCAGGACAGCGGGGAGGCCCGGGGAGCTGTTTTTT
TRBV2	-	TRBJ2-2	-	CASRVGSSNTGELFF	TGTGCCAGCAGGGTGGGGAGTTCGAACACCGGGGAGCTGTTTTTT
TRBV28	-	TRBJ1-1	-	CASSFLRGRTEAFF	TGTGCCAGCAGTTTTCTGAGGGGGAGAACTGAAGCTTTCTTT
TRBV15	-	TRBJ1-1	-	CATSRDRLQFWGIEAFF	TGTGCCACCAGCAGAGATCGCCTCCAATTCTGGGGCATTGAAGCTTTCTTT
TRBV29-1	-	TRBJ1-2	-	CSVDLSDTNYGYTF	TGCAGCGTTGACCTCTCGGACACCAACTATGGCTACACCTTC
TRBV7-8	TRBD2	TRBJ2-5	-	CASSLNSAGEETQYF	TGTGCCAGCAGCTTAAACTCAGCGGGAGAAGAGACCCAGTACTTC
TRBV28	TRBD1	TRBJ1-1	-	CASSRTGQNTEALF	TGTGCCAGCAGTCGGACAGGACAGAACACTGAAGCTCTCTTT
TRBV7-9	-	TRBJ2-2	many	CASSLDFRESGELFF	TGTGCCAGCAGCTTAGATTTCAGGGAGTCCGGGGAGCTGTTTTTT
TRBV7-2	-	TRBJ2-7	many	CASSSLPGHNYEQYF	TGTGCCAGCAGCTCCCTCCCGGGACATAACTACGAGCAGTACTTC
TRBV5-1	-	TRBJ2-7	many	CASSLNHLTYEQYF	TGCGCCAGCAGCTTGAACCACTTGACCTACGAGCAGTACTTC